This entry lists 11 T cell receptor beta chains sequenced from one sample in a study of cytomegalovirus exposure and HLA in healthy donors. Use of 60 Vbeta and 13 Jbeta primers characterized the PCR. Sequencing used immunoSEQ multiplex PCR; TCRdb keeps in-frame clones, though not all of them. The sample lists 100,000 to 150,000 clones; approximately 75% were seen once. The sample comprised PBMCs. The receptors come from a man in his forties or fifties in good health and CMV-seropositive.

The CDR3 DNA reads TGTGCCAGCAGTCAGGCGGGGGACAAATACAATGAGCAGTTCTTC. Protein sequence: CASSQAGDKYNEQFF. V is TRBV27 and J is TRBJ2-1; a possible D gene is TRBD2 (7 bases). The CDR3 covers 15 residues. Trimming removed 5 bases at V and 4 bases at J, with 15 bases between. The germline CDR1 and CDR2 sequences are MNHEY and SMNVEV (reference sequence).

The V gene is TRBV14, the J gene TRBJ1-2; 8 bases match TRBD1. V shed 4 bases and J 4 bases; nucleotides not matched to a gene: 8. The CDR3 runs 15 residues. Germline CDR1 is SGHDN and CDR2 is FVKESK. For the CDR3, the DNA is TGTGCCAGCAGCCTGGGACAGGCCACACTCTATGGCTACACCTTC. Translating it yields CASSLGQATLYGYTF.

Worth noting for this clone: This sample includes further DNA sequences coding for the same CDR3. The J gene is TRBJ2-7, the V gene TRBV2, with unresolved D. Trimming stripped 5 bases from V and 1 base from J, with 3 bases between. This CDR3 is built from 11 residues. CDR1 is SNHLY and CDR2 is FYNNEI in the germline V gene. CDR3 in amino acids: CASSLSYEQYF. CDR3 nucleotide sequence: TGTGCCAGCAGTCTTTCCTACGAGCAGTACTTC.

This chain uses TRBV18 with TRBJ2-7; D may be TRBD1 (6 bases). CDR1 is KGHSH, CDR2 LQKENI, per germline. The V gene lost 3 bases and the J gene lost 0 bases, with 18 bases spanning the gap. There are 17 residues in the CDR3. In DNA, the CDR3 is TGTGCCAGCTCACCCTTAGCATGGGGGCCAATCTCCTACGAGCAGTACTTC. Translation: CASSPLAWGPISYEQYF. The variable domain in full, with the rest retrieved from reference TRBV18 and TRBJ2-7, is NAGVMQNPRHLVRRRGQEARLRCSPMKGHSHVYWYRQLPEEGLKFMVYLQKENIIDESGMPKERFSAEFPKEGPSILRIQQVVRGDSAAYFCASSPLAWGPISYEQYFGPGTRLTVT.

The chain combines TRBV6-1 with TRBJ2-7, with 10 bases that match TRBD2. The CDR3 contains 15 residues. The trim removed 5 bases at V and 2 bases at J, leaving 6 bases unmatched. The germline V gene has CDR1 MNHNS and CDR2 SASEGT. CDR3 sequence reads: CASSSSGGFPYEQYF. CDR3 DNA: TGTGCCAGCAGTAGTAGCGGGGGGTTTCCCTACGAGCAGTACTTC.

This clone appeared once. The CDR3 nucleotides are TGCGCCAGCAGCCAAGATTCAGGGACAAACAGAGTCAATGAGCAGTTCTTC. As protein: CASSQDSGTNRVNEQFF. The chain employs TRBV4-1 and TRBJ2-1, with a possible D match to TRBD1 (6 bases). This CDR3 spans 17 amino acids. Trimming shortened V by 0 bases and J by 6 bases, and 18 bases separated the two germline ends. Germline V gene data show CDR1 as MGHRA and CDR2 as YSYEKL.

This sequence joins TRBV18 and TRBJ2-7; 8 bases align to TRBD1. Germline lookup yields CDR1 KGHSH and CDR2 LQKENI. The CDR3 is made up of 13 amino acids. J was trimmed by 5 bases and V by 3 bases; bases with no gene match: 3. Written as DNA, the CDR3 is TGTGCCAGCTCACCCTCGGACAGGGACGAGCAGTACTTC. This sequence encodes CASSPSDRDEQYF.

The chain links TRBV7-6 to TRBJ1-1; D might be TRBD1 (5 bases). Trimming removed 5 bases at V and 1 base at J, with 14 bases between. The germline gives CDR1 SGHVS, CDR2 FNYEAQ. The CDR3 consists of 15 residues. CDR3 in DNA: TGTGCCAGCAGCCCGCCCCGGGGGAGGAACACTGAAGCTTTCTTT. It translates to CASSPPRGRNTEAFF.

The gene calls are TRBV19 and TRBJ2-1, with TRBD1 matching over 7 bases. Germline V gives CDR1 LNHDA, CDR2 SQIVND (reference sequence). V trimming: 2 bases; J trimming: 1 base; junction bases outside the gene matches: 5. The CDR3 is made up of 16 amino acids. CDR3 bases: TGTGCCAGTAGTATAACAGGGGTCATTTCCTACAATGAGCAGTTCTTC. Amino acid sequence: CASSITGVISYNEQFF.

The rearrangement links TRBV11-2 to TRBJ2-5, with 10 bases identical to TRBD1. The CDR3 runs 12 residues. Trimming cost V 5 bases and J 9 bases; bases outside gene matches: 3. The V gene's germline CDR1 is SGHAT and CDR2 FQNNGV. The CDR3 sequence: CASSLDRGAQYF. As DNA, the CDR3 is TGTGCCAGCAGCCTGGACAGGGGGGCCCAGTACTTC.

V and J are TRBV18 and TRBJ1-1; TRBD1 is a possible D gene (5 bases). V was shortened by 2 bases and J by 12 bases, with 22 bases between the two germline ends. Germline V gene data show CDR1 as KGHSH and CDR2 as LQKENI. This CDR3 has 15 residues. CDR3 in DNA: TGTGCCAGCTCACCAACATTGTTTCAAGGGGCGACGACTTTCTTT. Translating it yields CASSPTLFQGATTFF. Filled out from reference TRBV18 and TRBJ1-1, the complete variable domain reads NAGVMQNPRHLVRRRGQEARLRCSPMKGHSHVYWYRQLPEEGLKFMVYLQKENIIDESGMPKERFSAEFPKEGPSILRIQQVVRGDSAAYFCASSPTLFQGATTFFGQGTRLTVV.